This T cell receptor (beta chain) was documented in a study of T cell clones after liver transplantation. The wider study: TCRbeta sequencing after a pre-transplant mixed lymphocyte reaction identified graft-donor-reactive clones, later tracked in post-transplant blood.

CDR1 is SEHNR and CDR2 is FQNEAQ in the germline V gene (reference sequence). The CDR3 loop spans 14 amino acids. Germline trimming cut 3 bases from V and 11 bases from J; bases unmatched to any gene: 12. Unstimulated PBMCs were sorted into CD3+CD4+ and CD3+CD8+ populations. Data came from immunoSEQ multiplex PCR; TCRdb stores just in-frame clones and leaves some out. The table shows about 74,000 clones, with about four fifths occurring only once. This chain connects TRBV7-9 to TRBJ2-5; 7 nucleotides agree with TRBD1. This sample comprised CD4+ T cells from blood, obtained before liver transplant. The TCR was taken from a human donor who received a liver transplant. The chain's CDR3 is CASSLSPDRFKQYF. CDR3 nucleotide sequence: TGTGCCAGCAGCTTGTCTCCGGACAGGTTTAAGCAGTACTTC. Drawing the rest from reference TRBV7-9 and TRBJ2-5, the complete variable domain is DTGVSQNPRHKITKRGQNVTFRCDPISEHNRLYWYRQTLGQGPEFLTYFQNEAQLEKSRLLSDRFSAERPKGSFSTLEIQRTEQGDSAMYLCASSLSPDRFKQYFGPGTRLLVL.